Listed below are T cell receptor beta chains from one sample, sequenced in a study of T cells in tuberculosis. Clones were read by immunoSEQ multiplex PCR, and TCRdb kept only the in-frame ones, dropping some. The sample consists of around 50,000 clones, roughly 86% of them appearing once. Sequencing was carried out using CD1b-GMM tetramer-negative cells sorted from PBMCs. These receptors were obtained from an adult woman with latent tuberculosis. Both conserved end residues are part of each CDR3. A D gene is named only where the DNA matches it firmly.

cdr3_length	d_call	v_call	j_call	cdr3_aa
14	NA	TRBV4-3	TRBJ1-2	CASSSTQGNYGHTF
16	TRBD1	TRBV4-1	TRBJ2-2	CASSPNRGDNTGELFF
11	NA	TRBV5-1	TRBJ1-1	CASRLKTEAFF
9	NA	TRBV21-1	TRBJ2-7	CASPYEQYF
13	NA	TRBV9	TRBJ2-3	CASSVGGPETQYF
14	NA	TRBV6-1	TRBJ2-6	CASHPKLGANVLTF
15	TRBD2	TRBV14	TRBJ2-1	CASSHNGRDLNEQFF
16	TRBD1	TRBV7-9	TRBJ2-1	CASSHRDREENNEQFF
13	NA	TRBV11-2	TRBJ2-3	CASSLTFTDTQYF
14	NA	TRBV6-5	TRBJ2-5	CASSGIGNQETQYF
12	NA	TRBV19	TRBJ1-1	CASSIFDSEAFF
15	TRBD2	TRBV5-1	TRBJ2-1	CASSLLAGVVNEQFF
16	NA	TRBV4-1	TRBJ1-3	CASSNPTGNSGNTIYF
15	NA	TRBV28	TRBJ1-5	CASSLVGQGSQPQHF
13	NA	TRBV11-2	TRBJ2-7	CASSLDRVYEQYF
16	TRBD1	TRBV4-2	TRBJ1-2	CASSQGSGTGIYGYTF